The rows below give T cell receptor beta chains drawn from one sample of a study of blood T cells in healthy people across ages. TCRdb re-derived calls from the 5' RACE reads in MiXCR, one entry per CDR3 protein. The sample contains 550,000 to 600,000 distinct CDR3 sequences, about 26% of which appear only once. The sequenced sample consisted of blood. Every receptor here comes from a woman in her seventies in good health. Each CDR3 is given with its conserved first and last residue. A D gene is named only where the DNA matches it firmly. Clone size is stated in some rows and not others, as once, few, many or a class when expanded.

d_call,j_call,clone_size,v_call,cdr3_nt,cdr3_aa
-,TRBJ2-2,-,TRBV5-1,TGCGCCAGCAGCATTGCCACAAACACCGGGGAGCTGTTTTTT,CASSIATNTGELFF
-,TRBJ2-7,-,TRBV7-9,TGTGCCAGCAGCTTAGATTCGGCAGGTTCCTACGAGCAGTACTTC,CASSLDSAGSYEQYF
-,TRBJ1-3,few,TRBV28,TGTGCCACCCTGGACGGTTTCAAAGGCGCCATATATTTT,CATLDGFKGAIYF
-,TRBJ1-2,many,TRBV29-1,TGCAGCGTTGAGGTCGGCGTACAGGGCTATGGCTACACCTTC,CSVEVGVQGYGYTF
-,TRBJ1-1,-,TRBV20-1,TGCAGTGCTAGAGATCCGGGACTGAAGAACACTGAAGCTTTCTTT,CSARDPGLKNTEAFF
-,TRBJ1-2,-,TRBV3-1,TGTGCCAGCAGCCAGACTACAGGCGGGGTTACTGGCTACACCTTC,CASSQTTGGVTGYTF
-,TRBJ1-1,-,TRBV20-1,TGCAGTGCTAGGGACGCGGGGCTCTTCCCTGAAGCTTTCTTT,CSARDAGLFPEAFF
-,TRBJ2-7,few,TRBV3-1,TGTGCCAGCAGCCGCGCAGTGCAGACCCACGAGCAGTACTTC,CASSRAVQTHEQYF
TRBD1,TRBJ2-2,-,TRBV5-1,TGCGCCAGCAGCTTCCTATCCGGGACAGGGAACACCGGGGAGCTGTTTTTT,CASSFLSGTGNTGELFF
-,TRBJ2-1,-,TRBV29-1,TGCAGCGTTGAAGAAGGAAAGGCGGACTCCTACAATGAGCAGTTCTTC,CSVEEGKADSYNEQFF
TRBD1,TRBJ2-3,-,TRBV9,TGTGCCAGCAGCGTACAGGGGGCGCATGAAGATACGCAGTATTTT,CASSVQGAHEDTQYF
-,TRBJ2-7,-,TRBV12-3/TRBV12-4,TGTGCCAGCAGTTGGCAGGTGGGCTACGAGCAGTACTTC,CASSWQVGYEQYF
-,TRBJ1-2,-,TRBV12-3/TRBV12-4,TGTGCCACTGTACCTTCCGGGACCGGGGGTGGCTACACCTTC,CATVPSGTGGGYTF
TRBD2,TRBJ2-1,few,TRBV5-1,TGCGCCAGCAGCGGGCGGGGGTTCGACAATGAGCAGTTCTTC,CASSGRGFDNEQFF
-,TRBJ2-2,-,TRBV6-5,TGTGCCTCCCGACTACCGGGAAACACCGGGGAGCTGTTTTTT,CASRLPGNTGELFF
TRBD2,TRBJ2-4,few,TRBV5-1,TGCGCCAGCAGGGCAGGGACTACGGGACCCGGAAACATTCAGTACTTC,CASRAGTTGPGNIQYF
TRBD1,TRBJ2-4,few,TRBV6-2/TRBV6-3,TGTGCCAGCAGTAAATACCGGGACAGGTCTACACTAGCCAAAAACATTCAGTACTTC,CASSKYRDRSTLAKNIQYF
-,TRBJ2-1,few,TRBV4-2,TGTGCCAGCAGCCAAGATGGAGGTGAGCAGTTCTTC,CASSQDGGEQFF
TRBD2,TRBJ2-5,-,TRBV2,TGTGCCAGCAGTGACGCTAGCGGTGGAGAGACCCAGTACTTC,CASSDASGGETQYF
-,TRBJ1-6,-,TRBV7-2,TGTGCCAGCAGCTTATCTCGCTCCTATAATTCACCCCTCCACTTT,CASSLSRSYNSPLHF
-,TRBJ1-4,-,TRBV28,TGTGCCAGCAGTTTCAAGGGAAAACTGTTTTTT,CASSFKGKLFF
-,TRBJ2-1,-,TRBV7-8,TGTGCCAGCAGCCCGGGAGAGGGAAGGGGCTACAATGAGCAGTTCTTC,CASSPGEGRGYNEQFF
TRBD2,TRBJ2-7,few,TRBV7-2,TGTGCCAGCAGCAAACAGCGGGGGGGCTCCTACGAGCAGTACTTC,CASSKQRGGSYEQYF
-,TRBJ2-2,few,TRBV20-1,TGCAGTGCTAGAGCGTATGAGACCGTAAGGAACACCGGGGAGCTGTTTTTT,CSARAYETVRNTGELFF
TRBD1,TRBJ1-2,-,TRBV6-2/TRBV6-3,TGTGCCAGCAGTAAAGGACAGGGGGCTGATGGCTACACCTTC,CASSKGQGADGYTF
-,TRBJ1-2,once,TRBV7-9,TGTGCCAGCAGCTCTGTTTATGGCTACACCTTC,CASSSVYGYTF
-,TRBJ2-1,few,TRBV20-1,TGCAGTGGCCAGGGAAGCTCCTGCAATGAGCAGTTCTTC,CSGQGSSCNEQFF
-,TRBJ2-3,-,TRBV12-3/TRBV12-4,TGTGCCAGCAGGCGGAATCCATTGGGGTTTAGCACAGATACGCAGTATTTT,CASRRNPLGFSTDTQYF
-,TRBJ1-2,few,TRBV20-1,TGCAGTGCACGGACAAGCCCTAACTATGGCTACACCTTC,CSARTSPNYGYTF
-,TRBJ1-1,-,TRBV29-1,TGCAGCGTTGTAAGAAGTGCGCCGAACACTGAAGCTTTCTTT,CSVVRSAPNTEAFF
TRBD1,TRBJ1-2,few,TRBV13,TGTGCCAGCAGCTTAGACCCGACAGGGGTCTATGGCTACACCTTC,CASSLDPTGVYGYTF
-,TRBJ2-6,-,TRBV20-1,TGCAGTGCTAGGAGGTCAGACTTCTCTGGGGCCAACGTCCTGACTTTC,CSARRSDFSGANVLTF
-,TRBJ1-4,few,TRBV21-1,TGTGCAAGCAATGGCCAGGGGGATCGAAAACTGTTTTTT,CASNGQGDRKLFF
-,TRBJ1-2,-,TRBV12-3/TRBV12-4,TGTGCCAGCGGGCGGGGGGCTAACTATGGCTACACCTTC,CASGRGANYGYTF
TRBD1,TRBJ1-6,-,TRBV4-3,TGCGCCAGCAGCCAAGACCGGACAGGGGTTGCACCCCTCCACTTT,CASSQDRTGVAPLHF
TRBD2,TRBJ2-1,-,TRBV20-1,TGCAGTGCTAGACCTAGCGGGGGAAATCTTTACAATGAGCAGTTCTTC,CSARPSGGNLYNEQFF
-,TRBJ1-1,few,TRBV18,TGTGCCAGCTCAGAAGGAAGGGGGATTTCTGAAGCTTTCTTT,CASSEGRGISEAFF
-,TRBJ1-4,few,TRBV14,TGTGCCAGCAGCCAAGTAGGTCGGAATAATGAAAAACTGTTTTTT,CASSQVGRNNEKLFF
-,TRBJ1-4,few,TRBV7-9,TGTGCCAGCAGCCCCAGGGGCCCAACTAATGAAAAACTGTTTTTT,CASSPRGPTNEKLFF
-,TRBJ1-6,few,TRBV4-1,TGCGCCAGCAGCCAACAGGGTTTTGACGAATCACCCCTCCACTTT,CASSQQGFDESPLHF
TRBD1,TRBJ2-2,-,TRBV7-2,TGTGCCAGCAGCCCGCAGGGGGCCACCGGGGAGCTGTTTTTT,CASSPQGATGELFF
TRBD1,TRBJ2-3,-,TRBV24-1,TGTGCCACCAGTGATCCAGGGGGCCCAATTGAAGATACGCAGTATTTT,CATSDPGGPIEDTQYF